The clone carrying this T cell receptor beta chain was found once. Antigen specificity is unknown. Other DNA sequences in the same sample also yield this CDR3. This sample is part of a study of shared clonotypes between healthy human individuals. Turning to the study itself: Researchers assigned three CD4 naive, three CD4 memory, two CD8 naive and one CD8 memory plate to each donor. Study findings and constraints: Sample collection involved blood only; tissue repertoires are likely different.

Only in-frame clones appear in the TCRdb table, and some are missing; sequencing was by immunoSEQ multiplex PCR. The table lists approximately 1.5 million clones, 95% to 99% of them singletons. All donors were healthy HIV-negative adults lacking recent acute infections or vaccinations. The sequence came from a man aged 25 to 40 in good health. Sequenced input: naive CD4+ T cells sorted from blood. The subset denotes: CD45RA+ positively selected.

This CDR3 reads CASSLTGANVLTF. For the CDR3, the DNA is TGTGCCAGCAGTTTAACTGGGGCCAACGTCCTGACTTTC. V usage is TRBV27 and J usage is TRBJ2-6; D remains ambiguous. In germline, CDR1 is MNHEY, CDR2 SMNVEV (reference sequence). The germline V and J ends were trimmed by 2 bases and 2 bases, with 1 base remaining between them. This CDR3 contains 13 residues.